The 18 T cell receptor beta chains reported below all come from one sample, sequenced in a study of blood T cell repertoires in COVID-19. Assay: immunoSEQ multiplex PCR; the TCRdb copy retains only in-frame clones and omits some. This sample has roughly 500,000 clones; about 88% occur once, and the top ten carry under 9.5%. Sequences were obtained from PBMCs or T cells enriched from blood (not recorded which). These receptors all come from a woman in her sixties who had recovered from COVID-19.

The rearrangement joins TRBV18 to TRBJ2-1; the match to TRBD2 covers 13 bases. This CDR3 is 15 amino acids long. V shed 3 bases and J 6 bases; nucleotides not matched to a gene: 2. Germline V lookup: CDR1 KGHSH, CDR2 LQKENI. CDR3 coding DNA: TGTGCCAGCTCACCGGGACTAGCGGGGCTCAATGAGCAGTTCTTC. Encoded protein: CASSPGLAGLNEQFF.

This clone appeared a few times. The chain couples TRBV2 to TRBJ1-3; D is ambiguous. The germline CDR1 and CDR2 sequences are SNHLY and FYNNEI. CDR3 length: 14 residues. V was clipped by 7 bases and J by 0 bases, with 10 bases between them. The CDR3 spells CASTIDFSGNTIYF. Written as DNA, the CDR3 is TGTGCCAGCACAATTGACTTCTCTGGAAACACCATATATTTT.

The chain combines TRBV7-2 with TRBJ2-2; TRBD1 is a possible D gene (5 bases). V was trimmed by 0 bases and J by 7 bases, leaving 6 bases between them. Germline lookup yields CDR1 SGHTA and CDR2 FQGNSA. CDR3 length: 13 amino acids. The chain's CDR3 is CASSLARDGELFF. CDR3 coding DNA: TGTGCCAGCAGCTTAGCCAGGGACGGGGAGCTGTTTTTT. Supplemented by reference TRBV7-2 and TRBJ2-2, the full variable domain reads GAGVSQSPSNKVTEKGKDVELRCDPISGHTALYWYRQSLGQGLEFLIYFQGNSAPDKSGLPSDRFSAERTGGSVSTLTIQRTQQEDSAVYLCASSLARDGELFFGEGSRLTVL.

V and J are TRBV5-1 and TRBJ2-1; D is undetermined. Trimming shortened V by 4 bases and J by 4 bases, and 15 bases separated the two germline ends. Germline CDR1 SGHRS, CDR2 YFSETQ. This CDR3 has 15 residues. The CDR3 DNA is TGCGCCAGCAGCCCGCTACTCCAAACTTACAATGAGCAGTTCTTC. This codes for CASSPLLQTYNEQFF.

The chain is built from TRBV24-1 and TRBJ2-3; D is possibly TRBD1 (6 bases). The germline V gene encodes CDR1 KGHDR and CDR2 SFDVKD. The ends were cut back, 5 bases at V and 4 bases at J, with 18 bases in the middle. The CDR3 sequence is 16 residues long. The DNA for the CDR3 is TGTGCCACCAGTGTGCAGGGGTTGGGTTTGTCAGATACGCAGTATTTT. Protein product: CATSVQGLGLSDTQYF.

The chain links TRBV27 to TRBJ1-2; TRBD1 aligns across 9 bases. Per the germline V gene, CDR1 is MNHEY and CDR2 is SMNVEV (reference sequence). With V trimmed by 6 bases and J by 3 bases, 5 bases remained unmatched. The CDR3 loop spans 14 amino acids. The CDR3 sequence is CASRGDRADYGYTF. DNA of the CDR3: TGTGCCAGCAGAGGGGACAGGGCCGACTATGGCTACACCTTC.

This sequence joins TRBV4-1 and TRBJ2-5, with 8 bases aligning to TRBD1. The V segment lost 0 bases and the J segment 1 base; nucleotides outside the gene matches: 7. The CDR3 is 17 amino acids. The V gene's germline CDR1 is MGHRA and CDR2 YSYEKL. CDR3 sequence (DNA): TGCGCCAGCAGCCAAGATAGATCCAGGGGGCCCCAAGAGACCCAGTACTTC. Translation gives CASSQDRSRGPQETQYF.

The chain carries TRBV7-2 and TRBJ1-5; TRBD1 matches 7 bases. The V segment lost 4 bases and the J segment 7 bases; nucleotides outside the gene matches: 7. The CDR3 covers 14 residues. Germline V CDR1 and CDR2: SGHTA, FQGNSA. CDR3 DNA: TGTGCCAGCAGCTCCCGACAGGGCGGACAGCCCCAGCATTTT. Its translation is CASSSRQGGQPQHF. Filled out from reference TRBV7-2 and TRBJ1-5, the complete variable domain reads GAGVSQSPSNKVTEKGKDVELRCDPISGHTALYWYRQSLGQGLEFLIYFQGNSAPDKSGLPSDRFSAERTGGSVSTLTIQRTQQEDSAVYLCASSSRQGGQPQHFGDGTRLSIL.

V is TRBV7-2 and J is TRBJ2-7; D is possibly TRBD2 (5 bases). Between the trimmed V and J ends, which lost 4 bases and 5 bases, there was a span of 15 bases. The CDR3 is made up of 14 amino acids. The germline V gene encodes CDR1 SGHTA and CDR2 FQGNSA. DNA for the CDR3: TGTGCCAGCAGCTCCCTGACGGGGATCCACGAGCAGTACGTC. Translating gives CASSSLTGIHEQYV.

The chain employs TRBV7-6 and TRBJ1-4; D unresolved. From germline, CDR1 is SGHVS and CDR2 FNYEAQ. This CDR3 is 17 amino acids long. The V end lost 2 bases, the J end lost 0 bases, and 13 bases lay between the germline ends. The CDR3 loop reads CASSLRGVMATNEKLFF. CDR3 bases: TGTGCCAGCAGCTTACGGGGAGTGATGGCAACTAATGAAAAACTGTTTTTT. Using reference TRBV7-6 and TRBJ1-4 for the parts outside the CDR3, the full variable domain is GAGVSQSPRYKVTKRGQDVALRCDPISGHVSLYWYRQALGQGPEFLTYFNYEAQQDKSGLPNDRFSAERPEGSISTLTIQRTEQRDSAMYRCASSLRGVMATNEKLFFGSGTQLSVL.

V usage is TRBV19 and J usage is TRBJ2-5, with 7 bases lining up with TRBD1. The CDR3 totals 14 residues. J was trimmed by 2 bases and V by 2 bases; bases with no gene match: 2. Germline V gene lookup returns CDR1 LNHDA and CDR2 SQIVND (reference sequence). The CDR3 sequence is CASSIPGGQETQYF. The DNA for the CDR3 is TGTGCCAGTAGTATACCAGGGGGTCAAGAGACCCAGTACTTC.

V usage is TRBV5-1 and J usage is TRBJ2-7, with 10 bases aligning to TRBD1. The CDR3 runs to 16 residues. J was trimmed by 2 bases and V by 0 bases; bases with no gene match: 5. Germline CDR1 is SGHRS and CDR2 is YFSETQ. The CDR3 DNA sequence: TGCGCCAGCAGCTTGGGAGGGACAGGGGCTACCTACGAGCAGTACTTC. This sequence encodes CASSLGGTGATYEQYF. The full variable domain, completed using reference TRBV5-1 and TRBJ2-7, is KAGVTQTPRYLIKTRGQQVTLSCSPISGHRSVSWYQQTPGQGLQFLFEYFSETQRNKGNFPGRFSGRQFSNSRSEMNVSTLELGDSALYLCASSLGGTGATYEQYFGPGTRLTVT.

This clone was seen only once. CDR3 in DNA: TGTGCCAGCAGTTTATTGGGACAGTCTAGCTCTGGGGCCAACGTCCTGACTTTC. Its translation is CASSLLGQSSSGANVLTF. The chain recombines TRBV28 with TRBJ2-6; 7 bases line up with TRBD1. CDR3 length equals 18 residues. CDR1 and CDR2 (germline): MDHEN, SYDVKM. V trimming: 1 base; J trimming: 0 bases; junction bases outside the gene matches: 6.

The chain couples TRBV6-2 or TRBV6-3 to TRBJ2-2; 15 positions agree with TRBD2. The germline CDR1 and CDR2 sequences are MNHEY and SVGEGT. V trimming: 0 bases; J trimming: 1 base; junction bases outside the gene matches: 6. The CDR3 spans 20 residues. Here the CDR3 DNA reads TGTGCCAGCAGTTACTCGCGGACTAGCGGGGGGGCCTGGAACACCGGGGAGCTGTTTTTT. Amino acids: CASSYSRTSGGAWNTGELFF.

The V and J genes are TRBV10-3 and TRBJ2-1; D unresolved. Trimming cost V 4 bases and J 4 bases, with 8 bases left between them. This CDR3 spans 13 amino acids. The germline V gene has CDR1 ENHRY and CDR2 SYGVKD. CDR3 sequence (DNA): TGTGCCATCAGTGTCGGAGTGTACAATGAGCAGTTCTTC. Translation: CAISVGVYNEQFF.

The rearrangement joins TRBV9 to TRBJ1-5; 7 bases are shared with TRBD1. Germline lookup yields CDR1 SGDLS and CDR2 YYNGEE. The CDR3 is made up of 15 amino acids. Trimming took 4 bases from V and 7 from J; bases not matched to a gene: 11. CDR3 nucleotides: TGTGCCAGCAGCCCGGAACAGGGGATTGGACAGCCCCAGCATTTT. Protein: CASSPEQGIGQPQHF.

V usage is TRBV5-1 and J usage is TRBJ1-2; 9 nucleotides match TRBD1. The trim removed 4 bases at V and 3 bases at J, leaving 10 bases unmatched. Per the germline V gene, CDR1 is SGHRS and CDR2 is YFSETQ. CDR3 length: 16 residues. The CDR3 nucleotides read TGCGCCAGCAGCCTCACGACGGACAGGGGTGACTATGGCTACACCTTC. It encodes CASSLTTDRGDYGYTF.

The chain uses TRBV7-9 and TRBJ2-3; 8 bases agree with TRBD2. There are 18 residues in the CDR3. Germline lookup yields CDR1 SEHNR and CDR2 FQNEAQ (reference sequence). The J segment lost 0 bases and the V segment lost 1 base, leaving 9 bases of the junction unmatched. The CDR3 DNA sequence: TGTGCCAGCAGCTTAGGTTTTAGCGGGGCTCCTAGCACAGATACGCAGTATTTT. Translation gives CASSLGFSGAPSTDTQYF. The variable domain in full, with the rest retrieved from reference TRBV7-9 and TRBJ2-3, is DTGVSQNPRHKITKRGQNVTFRCDPISEHNRLYWYRQTLGQGPEFLTYFQNEAQLEKSRLLSDRFSAERPKGSFSTLEIQRTEQGDSAMYLCASSLGFSGAPSTDTQYFGPGTRLTVL.